This T cell receptor (beta chain) emerged from a study of blood T cell repertoires in COVID-19. Looking at the study overall: The study drew acute and convalescent COVID-19 samples from the United States, Italy and Spain.

The V and J ends lost 1 base and 5 bases respectively, with 12 bases between them. Germline V gene sequence: CDR1 LGHDT, CDR2 YNNKEL (reference sequence). The CDR3 has 15 residues. The repertoire was sequenced with immunoSEQ multiplex PCR; TCRdb's copy has only in-frame clones and lacks some. This sample has 170,000 or so clones, with 80% to 85% found just once. Patients at the Seattle site were enrolled during active infection and followed longitudinally. This sequence joins TRBV3-1 (or the pseudogene TRBV3-2) and TRBJ2-1; possibly TRBD2 for D (6 bases). The sample taken for sequencing was peripheral blood. The receptor's source is a woman between 40 and 50 years old with COVID-19, enrolled during active disease. CDR3 coding DNA: TGTGCCAGCAGCCAAGCTCGGGGGACCAACAATGAGCAGTTCTTC. Residues: CASSQARGTNNEQFF.